The sequence of this TCR beta chain was determined in a study of beta chain features in type 1 diabetes. Expressed TCRB transcripts were sequenced, since all the RNA that had been isolated was reverse transcribed. The table came from immunoSEQ multiplex PCR; TCRdb's copy has only in-frame clones and leaves some out. Here the sample spans some 350,000 clones, roughly 9.8% being singletons. Whole-study results and caveats: The study found moderately but significantly shorter TCRB CDR3s in all four CD4+ subsets of Type 1 diabetes patients. Researchers reported that naive, central memory and Treg TCRB repertoires appeared more similar in patients than in healthy donors.

This clone was recorded a few times. As yet, its antigen is unknown. After removal of 3 bases from V and 2 bases from J, the junction contained 3 bases not matched to a gene. Germline loops: CDR1 SGHTA, CDR2 FQGNSA. This CDR3 has 18 amino acids. V and J are TRBV7-2 and TRBJ2-6; 14 bases fit TRBD2. This TCR was sampled from a man aged 30-40 years with type 1 diabetes. Sequencing input: central memory CD4+ T cells from blood. CDR3 residues: CASSLTSGRATGANVLTF. The CDR3 nucleotides read TGTGCCAGCAGCTTGACTAGCGGGAGGGCGACTGGGGCCAACGTCCTGACTTTC.